The 10 T cell receptor beta chains reported below all come from one sample, sequenced in a study of beta chain features in type 1 diabetes. The sequenced template was cDNA made from the entire isolated RNA. Repertoires were generated with immunoSEQ multiplex PCR, while TCRdb's copy carries only in-frame clones and drops some. In the table there are around 500,000 clones, about an eighth of which are singletons. The sequenced sample consisted of naive CD4+ T cells from blood. These TCRs come from a woman aged 18-29 years in good health.

The chain has TRBV29-1 and TRBJ1-1; 8 bases align to TRBD1. The CDR3 is made up of 15 amino acids. CDR1 is SQVTM, CDR2 ANQGSEA, per germline. The junction had 11 bases not matched to a gene; V was cut back by 6 bases and J by 2 bases. In nucleotides, the CDR3 is TGCAGCGTCCAAAGACAGGGGATGGAAAACACTGAAGCTTTCTTT. Translated: CSVQRQGMENTEAFF.

The genes are TRBV4-2 and TRBJ2-1; D is possibly TRBD2 (6 bases). V lost 2 bases to trimming and J lost 0 bases, with 11 bases between them. Germline V lookup: CDR1 LGHNA, CDR2 YNFKEQ. This CDR3 comprises 16 residues. Written as DNA, the CDR3 is TGTGCCAGCAGCCAACCGTTGCGGGGCTCCTACAATGAGCAGTTCTTC. Amino acids: CASSQPLRGSYNEQFF.

V usage is TRBV6-5 and J usage is TRBJ2-1; no clear D gene. Germline assignment: CDR1 MNHEY and CDR2 SVGAGI. This CDR3 is built from 12 residues. Trimming shortened V by 5 bases and J by 12 bases, and 14 bases separated the two germline ends. The CDR3 spells CASSRPSLGQFF. The CDR3, as DNA: TGTGCCAGCAGTCGCCCGTCCCTGGGGCAGTTCTTC.

The chain joins TRBV4-1 to TRBJ1-5, with D unclear. The CDR3 spans 18 residues. Per germline, CDR1 MGHRA and CDR2 YSYEKL. Trimming shortened V by 4 bases and J by 6 bases, and 25 bases separated the two germline ends. This CDR3 is CASSRVAGSKFNRQPQHF. The CDR3 nucleotides are TGCGCCAGCAGCCGAGTTGCGGGATCGAAGTTCAATCGTCAGCCCCAGCATTTT.

Only a few counts were recorded for this clone. This rearrangement joins TRBV4-2 to TRBJ2-7; 12 bases agree with TRBD1. V lost 1 base to trimming and J lost 6 bases; unmatched junction nucleotides: 4. The CDR3 is 15 amino acids. CDR1 LGHNA and CDR2 YNFKEQ come from the germline V gene. Written as DNA, the CDR3 is TGTGCCAGCAGCCAAGGAGGGACAGGGGGCTTCGAGCAGTACTTC. It translates to CASSQGGTGGFEQYF.

The chain links TRBV15 to TRBJ2-1; 11 bases agree with TRBD2. The CDR3 length is 16 residues. Trimming at V came to 4 bases and at J to 9 bases, leaving 11 bases not matched to a gene. Germline lookup yields CDR1 LNHNV and CDR2 YYDKDF (reference sequence). This chain's CDR3 is CATSKKTSGGFSEQFF. In DNA form, the CDR3 reads TGTGCCACCAGCAAGAAAACTAGCGGGGGTTTTAGTGAGCAGTTCTTC.

The CDR3 here is CASMRGATYNEQFF. The CDR3 coding sequence is TGTGCCAGTATGCGGGGGGCAACCTACAATGAGCAGTTCTTC. The gene calls are TRBV19 and TRBJ2-1; 8 nucleotides align to TRBD2. Germline V CDR1 and CDR2: LNHDA, SQIVND (reference sequence). The J segment lost 2 bases and the V segment lost 7 bases, leaving 4 bases of the junction unmatched. CDR3 length: 14 amino acids.

The V gene is TRBV7-2, the J gene TRBJ2-7, with TRBD1 as a possible D gene (6 bases). Between the trimmed V and J ends, which lost 3 bases and 3 bases, there was a span of 9 bases. The CDR3 covers 13 residues. Germline V gives CDR1 SGHTA, CDR2 FQGNSA. CDR3 sequence: CASSFGDNYEQYV. DNA for the CDR3: TGTGCCAGCAGCTTCGGGGACAACTACGAGCAGTACGTC.

The J gene is TRBJ2-1, the V gene TRBV25-1, with 8 bases that match TRBD2. The trim removed 4 bases at V and 9 bases at J, leaving 14 bases unmatched. The CDR3 has 16 residues. Looked up from germline, CDR1 is MGHDK and CDR2 is SYGVNS. The CDR3: CASSGLAGPLGGEQFF. The DNA of the CDR3 is TGTGCCAGCAGTGGGTTAGCGGGACCCTTGGGGGGTGAGCAGTTCTTC.

As DNA, the CDR3 is TGTGCCAGCCACGGACAGACGAACACTGAAGCTTTCTTT. Translating it yields CASHGQTNTEAFF. This sequence joins TRBV2 and TRBJ1-1, with D maybe TRBD1 (6 bases). V gave up 8 bases and J gave up 1 base, with 11 bases separating them. The CDR3 is 13 residues long. Germline V lookup: CDR1 SNHLY, CDR2 FYNNEI. Looking up the rest from reference TRBV2 and TRBJ1-1 gives the full variable domain: EPEVTQTPSHQVTQMGQEVILRCVPISNHLYFYWYRQILGQKVEFLVSFYNNEISEKSEIFDDQFSVERPDGSNFTLKIRSTKLEDSAMYFCASHGQTNTEAFFGQGTRLTVV.